The present T cell receptor beta chain was sequenced within a study of CD8+ T cells in alopecia areata. Study at large: Tofacitinib was given for 6 to 18 months, then stopped for 6 months. Study results and caveats: Possibly because of HLA-related factors, TCR sharing was less clear across patients than in mice.

Sequencing relied on a cDNA template that was reverse transcribed from extracted RNA. Generated by immunoSEQ multiplex PCR, the TCRdb table keeps only in-frame clones and is missing some. The sample yields some 190,000 clones, roughly half seen once. The CDR3 is 16 amino acids. The germline V gene has CDR1 SGHAT and CDR2 FQNNGV. Trimming cost V 2 bases and J 5 bases; bases outside gene matches: 8. Treatment in this sample: oral pan-JAK inhibitor, 5-10 mg twice daily. Details on this clone: Its antigen is still unknown.

The J gene is TRBJ2-3, the V gene TRBV11-2, with TRBD2 identical over 9 bases. Sequencing used CD8+ T cells sorted from blood, obtained around week 53, from a patient treated with tofacitinib. The clonotype originates from a human donor with alopecia areata. Here the CDR3 reads CASSLNAGGPGDTQYF. The DNA for the CDR3 is TGTGCCAGCAGCTTAAATGCGGGGGGGCCAGGAGATACGCAGTATTTT.